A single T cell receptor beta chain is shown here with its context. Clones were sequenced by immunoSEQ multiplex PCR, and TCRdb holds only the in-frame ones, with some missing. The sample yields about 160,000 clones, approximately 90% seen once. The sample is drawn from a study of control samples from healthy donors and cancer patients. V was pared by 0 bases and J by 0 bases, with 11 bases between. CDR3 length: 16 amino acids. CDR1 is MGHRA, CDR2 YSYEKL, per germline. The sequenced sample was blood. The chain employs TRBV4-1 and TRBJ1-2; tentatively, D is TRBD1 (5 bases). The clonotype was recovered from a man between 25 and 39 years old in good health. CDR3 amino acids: CASSQDSQGSNYGYTF. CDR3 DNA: TGCGCCAGCAGCCAAGATTCTCAGGGTTCTAACTATGGCTACACCTTC.